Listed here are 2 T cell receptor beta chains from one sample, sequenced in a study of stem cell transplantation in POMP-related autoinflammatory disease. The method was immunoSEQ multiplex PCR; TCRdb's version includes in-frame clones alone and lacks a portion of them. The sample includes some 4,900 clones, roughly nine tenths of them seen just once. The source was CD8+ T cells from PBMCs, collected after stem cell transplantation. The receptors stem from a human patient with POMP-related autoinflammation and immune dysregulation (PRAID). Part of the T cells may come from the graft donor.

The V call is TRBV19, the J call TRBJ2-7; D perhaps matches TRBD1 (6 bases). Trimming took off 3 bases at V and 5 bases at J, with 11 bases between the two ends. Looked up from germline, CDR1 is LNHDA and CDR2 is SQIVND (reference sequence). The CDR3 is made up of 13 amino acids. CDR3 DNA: TGTGCCAGTAGTATCACAGGGATCGACGAGCAGTACTTC. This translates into CASSITGIDEQYF.

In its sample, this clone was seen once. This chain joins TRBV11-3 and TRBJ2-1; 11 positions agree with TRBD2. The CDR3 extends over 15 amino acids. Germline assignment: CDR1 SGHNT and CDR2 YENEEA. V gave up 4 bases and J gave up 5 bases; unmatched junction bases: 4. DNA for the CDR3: TGTGCCAGCAGCTCTCCGGGACTAGCGGACAATGAGCAGTTCTTC. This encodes CASSSPGLADNEQFF.